These 3 T cell receptor beta chains were sequenced from one sample in a study of T-cell memory formation after mild COVID-19 (dated by TCRdb to 2020 to 2022). Libraries were constructed by 5' RACE. Data came from an Illumina NovaSeq 6000. The public reads were quality trimmed at Q25 with fastp and then assembled into clones with MiXCR by TCRdb, keeping productive beta chains. Duplicate CDR3 protein sequences are folded into a single record with the most common DNA and genes. The sample table records 550,000 to 600,000 distinct CDR3 sequences; 15% to 20% of these occur just once. The ten largest clones represent roughly 8% of the sample. Sequencing was performed on PBMCs or a T cell subset sorted from them (not recorded which). The receptors here all came from an adult woman who had mild COVID-19 (a few samples of this study predate the infection). The sample titles of this study are shuffled in the database, so cell type and time point are left out; the donor was told from shared clones.

V usage is TRBV6-4 and J usage is TRBJ2-3; 7 bases are shared with TRBD1. The V gene end was trimmed by 7 bases and the J gene end by 0 bases; junction bases not matched to a gene: 7. Germline V gives CDR1 MRHNA, CDR2 SNTAGT. This CDR3 is built from 15 residues. The DNA of the CDR3 is TGTGCCAGCATCCGACAGGGATCTAGCACAGATACGCAGTATTTT. Its protein is CASIRQGSSTDTQYF.

The DNA for the CDR3 is TGTGCCAGCAGTTACTCCCAAGTTTGGTTCTTC. Amino acid sequence: CASSYSQVWFF. V gene TRBV6-5 combines with J gene TRBJ2-1; D ambiguous. The V and J ends lost 0 bases and 15 bases respectively, with 9 bases between them. The CDR3 runs to 11 residues. Germline-derived CDR1 and CDR2 are MNHEY and SVGAGI.

The chain carries TRBV27 and TRBJ1-1; 12 bases match TRBD1. The junction had 14 bases not matched to a gene; V was cut back by 4 bases and J by 2 bases. The germline V gene encodes CDR1 MNHEY and CDR2 SMNVEV (reference sequence). The CDR3 loop spans 19 amino acids. The CDR3 sequence is CASSSSPGTGGYFNTEAFF. DNA for the CDR3: TGTGCCAGCAGTTCGAGTCCCGGGACAGGGGGCTACTTTAACACTGAAGCTTTCTTT.